This T cell receptor beta chain was retrieved from a study of blood T cell repertoires in COVID-19. Study-level information: The United States, Italy and Spain provided the acute and convalescent COVID-19 samples.

Study members were between roughly 18 and 89 years old and lived in 20 to 30 US regions. For recovered donors of Cohort 3, there were two negative PCRs, clearance, or symptom resolution. The CDR3 spans 19 residues. Trimming at V came to 2 bases and at J to 2 bases, leaving 12 bases not matched to a gene. Germline CDR1 reads SGHRS; CDR2 reads YFSETQ. In the study's own analysis: Reference gene primer amplification in the assay estimated nucleated cell counts. The data were produced by immunoSEQ multiplex PCR, yet TCRdb's version contains in-frame clones alone and is incomplete. The V and J calls and the clone size are those of that table, but D and trimming were determined from the DNA. Found here are some 170,000 clones, around 73% of them singletons; the top ten hold around a sixth.

The sequenced sample consisted of PBMCs or T cells enriched from blood (not recorded which). This sequence was found in a woman aged 50 to 60 who had recovered from COVID-19. V usage is TRBV5-1 and J usage is TRBJ2-6; 8 nucleotides line up with TRBD1. For the CDR3, the DNA is TGCGCCAGCAGCTTAGGGGGACAGGTTAGAGCAGCTGGGGCCAACGTCCTGACTTTC. Translation: CASSLGGQVRAAGANVLTF.